What follows are 30 T cell receptor beta chains derived from one specimen sequenced in a study of T cell repertoires in cytomegalovirus infection. TCRdb reanalysed the reads using MiXCR and keeps one entry per CDR3 protein. The table records fewer than 350,000 distinct CDR3 sequences, roughly 16% of them present only once. What was sequenced was PBMCs. These receptors were collected from a human donor in good health (CMV status not recorded). Some clones in this sample may be carry-over from other donors' samples.

This clonotype has a count of ten or more. This chain joins TRBV7-9 and TRBJ1-1; D is unclear. The V end was cut by 3 bases, the J end by 4 bases, with 21 bases between. The CDR3 spans 17 residues. CDR1 is SEHNR and CDR2 is FQNEAQ in the germline V gene (reference sequence). CDR3: CASSLIRTDPRATEAFF. The CDR3 DNA is TGTGCCAGCAGCTTGATCCGGACGGATCCAAGGGCCACTGAAGCTTTCTTT.

This clonotype was seen repeatedly, ten times or more. The chain is built from TRBV7-6 and TRBJ1-1; D is perhaps TRBD1 (6 bases). CDR3 length: 15 residues. The V end lost 5 bases, the J end lost 4 bases, and 17 bases lay between the germline ends. CDR1 and CDR2 (germline): SGHVS, FNYEAQ. CDR3 loop: CASSPPGHRSTEAFF. The CDR3 DNA sequence: TGTGCCAGCAGCCCACCGGGACACAGAAGCACTGAAGCTTTCTTT.

The chain couples TRBV2 to TRBJ2-7; D may be TRBD1 or TRBD2 (5 bases each). The CDR3 runs 16 residues. Germline V CDR1 and CDR2: SNHLY, FYNNEI. The ends were cut back, 8 bases at V and 4 bases at J, with 24 bases in the middle. CDR3 sequence (DNA): TGTGCCAGCTCTCCCTCAGACGGGACGGCCTATTACGAGCAGTACTTC. Encoded protein: CASSPSDGTAYYEQYF.

The genes are TRBV7-2 and TRBJ2-7, with D possibly TRBD2 on 6 matching bases. The V and J ends lost 1 base and 3 bases respectively, with 13 bases between them. The CDR3 extends over 15 amino acids. The V gene's germline CDR1 is SGHTA and CDR2 FQGNSA. The CDR3 sequence is CASSLVGASDYEQYF. DNA of the CDR3: TGTGCCAGCAGCTTAGTAGGGGCTAGCGACTACGAGCAGTACTTC.

This clonotype showed up just a few times. This chain connects TRBV12-3 or TRBV12-4 to TRBJ1-3, with D perhaps matching TRBD1 (5 bases). The CDR3 sequence is 15 residues long. The ends were cut back, 5 bases at V and 1 base at J, with 12 bases in the middle. The CDR3 sequence: CASSPTGLSGNTIYF. CDR3 nucleotides: TGTGCCAGCAGTCCCACAGGACTGTCTGGAAACACCATATATTTT.

This clonotype was counted a few times. V gene TRBV7-9 combines with J gene TRBJ2-5, with D unresolved. The CDR3 runs 15 residues. Looked up from germline, CDR1 is SEHNR and CDR2 is FQNEAQ (reference sequence). V was pared by 2 bases and J by 5 bases, with 15 bases between. The CDR3 loop reads CASSLQSVRAETQYF. CDR3 in DNA: TGTGCCAGCAGCTTACAATCAGTCCGGGCGGAGACCCAGTACTTC.

This clonotype came up once. The CDR3 DNA sequence: TGTGCCAGCAGCCCACGAACAGGGACTAACTATGGCTACACCTTC. Protein sequence: CASSPRTGTNYGYTF. The chain links TRBV12-3 or TRBV12-4 to TRBJ1-2; TRBD1 might be the D (6 bases). With 6 bases removed from V and 0 bases from J, the gap between germline ends came to 14 bases. The CDR3 contains 15 residues.

This chain uses TRBV5-1 with TRBJ1-1; TRBD1 aligns across 12 bases. Germline V gene sequence: CDR1 SGHRS, CDR2 YFSETQ. This CDR3 spans 17 amino acids. Trimming took 4 bases from V and 4 from J; bases not matched to a gene: 11. The CDR3 loop is CASSPVPGQGASTEAFF. CDR3 coding DNA: TGCGCCAGCAGCCCAGTCCCGGGACAGGGGGCGAGCACTGAAGCTTTCTTT.

At least ten counts were recorded for this clonotype. The chain links TRBV4-1 to TRBJ2-1; 8 nucleotides match TRBD2. J was trimmed by 4 bases and V by 0 bases; bases with no gene match: 8. The germline V gene has CDR1 MGHRA and CDR2 YSYEKL. CDR3 length: 17 residues. This CDR3 is CASSQDLRGGLYNEQFF. The DNA for the CDR3 is TGCGCCAGCAGCCAAGATCTTCGGGGGGGCCTATACAATGAGCAGTTCTTC.

The chain has TRBV7-3 and TRBJ2-3; the match to TRBD2 covers 9 bases. The CDR3 covers 18 residues. Germline CDR1 and CDR2: SGHTA and FQGTGA. The junction had 8 bases not matched to a gene; V was cut back by 1 base and J by 0 bases. CDR3 residues: CASSLNPSGVYSTDTQYF. Here the CDR3 DNA reads TGTGCCAGCAGCTTAAACCCTAGCGGGGTCTATAGCACAGATACGCAGTATTTT. Filled out from reference TRBV7-3 and TRBJ2-3, the complete variable domain reads GAGVSQTPSNKVTEKGKYVELRCDPISGHTALYWYRQSLGQGPEFLIYFQGTGAADDSGLPNDRFFAVRPEGSVSTLKIQRTERGDSAVYLCASSLNPSGVYSTDTQYFGPGTRLTVL.

This clonotype showed up many times. This chain links TRBV12-3 or TRBV12-4 with TRBJ1-5; D is undetermined. V lost 6 bases to trimming and J lost 0 bases, with 18 bases between them. CDR3 length: 17 amino acids. CDR3 nucleotide sequence: TGTGCCAGCAGCAAGCAGACATACGATTATAGCAATCAGCCCCAGCATTTT. As protein: CASSKQTYDYSNQPQHF.

This clonotype was recorded at least ten times. The genes are TRBV28 and TRBJ2-2; TRBD1 might be the D (5 bases). The V gene's germline CDR1 is MDHEN and CDR2 SYDVKM. The V gene lost 6 bases and the J gene lost 1 base, with 6 bases spanning the gap. The CDR3 contains 13 residues. CDR3 bases: TGTGCCAGCAGCGGACAGAACACCGGGGAGCTGTTTTTT. This encodes CASSGQNTGELFF.

The chain recombines TRBV4-3 with TRBJ2-5; D is possibly TRBD1 (5 bases). This CDR3 spans 13 amino acids. Germline V CDR1 and CDR2: LGHNA, YSLEER. V was pared by 3 bases and J by 8 bases, with 13 bases between. The CDR3 region has the DNA TGCGCCAGCAGCCAGGGCCAACAGGATACCCAGTACTTC. It translates to CASSQGQQDTQYF.

This clonotype was seen a handful of times. The chain recombines TRBV25-1 with TRBJ2-1; D is uncertain. With 7 bases removed from V and 4 bases from J, the gap between germline ends came to 17 bases. The CDR3 spans 15 residues. CDR1 and CDR2 from the germline V gene are MGHDK and SYGVNS. The DNA of the CDR3 is TGTGCCAGCATGGAAGCTATCGGTTTATACAATGAGCAGTTCTTC. This codes for CASMEAIGLYNEQFF.

The rearrangement links TRBV20-1 to TRBJ1-6; D gene unclear. CDR1 and CDR2 (germline): DFQATT, SNEGSKA (reference sequence). V was cut by 5 bases and J by 1 base, with 6 bases left in between. The CDR3 covers 13 residues. The CDR3 is CSARWSYNSPLHF. The CDR3 DNA sequence: TGCAGTGCTCGGTGGTCCTATAATTCACCCCTCCACTTT.

This clonotype has only a few counts. The chain is built from TRBV5-4 and TRBJ2-1, with 13 bases fitting TRBD2. Trimming at V came to 4 bases and at J to 6 bases, leaving 7 bases not matched to a gene. This CDR3 comprises 16 residues. The germline gives CDR1 SGHNT, CDR2 YYREEE (reference sequence). The CDR3 DNA reads TGTGCCAGCAGCCCCCCCGGGACTAGCGGGGCCAATGAGCAGTTCTTC. This codes for CASSPPGTSGANEQFF.

The rearrangement uses TRBV7-9 and TRBJ1-2, with a possible D match to TRBD1 (5 bases). From germline, CDR1 is SEHNR and CDR2 FQNEAQ (reference sequence). This CDR3 has 13 residues. V lost 5 bases and J lost 8, with 15 bases in between. The CDR3 DNA reads TGTGCCAGCAGCACACCCTCGGGGGACGGCTACACCTTC. It yields the protein CASSTPSGDGYTF.

This clonotype was picked up a small number of times. The rearrangement joins TRBV20-1 to TRBJ1-5; D is unclear. V lost 5 bases to trimming and J lost 2 bases, with 13 bases between them. This CDR3 contains 14 residues. CDR1 DFQATT and CDR2 SNEGSKA come from the germline V gene (reference sequence). Written as DNA, the CDR3 is TGCAGTGCTTTTGAGACCCCAGGCAATCAGCCCCAGCATTTT. The encoded protein is CSAFETPGNQPQHF.

This clonotype showed up many times. The J gene is TRBJ2-2, the V gene TRBV19; D is perhaps TRBD1 (6 bases). CDR1 is LNHDA, CDR2 SQIVND, per germline (reference sequence). The CDR3 runs to 17 residues. The V gene lost 6 bases and the J gene lost 2 bases, with 19 bases spanning the gap. The CDR3: CASSQLDRRLNTGELFF. DNA for the CDR3: TGTGCCAGTAGCCAGTTAGACAGGAGGCTAAACACCGGGGAGCTGTTTTTT.

This clonotype has ten or more counts. The rearrangement joins TRBV12-3 or TRBV12-4 to TRBJ1-1; D possibly corresponds to TRBD1 (6 bases). This CDR3 has 14 amino acids. V was trimmed by 6 bases and J by 1 base, leaving 12 bases between them. CDR3 sequence reads: CASSLSTGNTEAFF. CDR3 nucleotide sequence: TGTGCCAGCAGCCTCTCGACAGGGAACACTGAAGCTTTCTTT.

Details on this clonotype: Just one base apart from a much larger clone, this may be a read error. The chain combines TRBV28 with TRBJ1-1, with 9 bases fitting TRBD1. The CDR3 totals 14 residues. V dropped 11 bases and J dropped 4; count of bases not matched to a gene: 11. Germline V lookup: CDR1 MDHEN, CDR2 SYDVKM. The CDR3 DNA follows: TGTGCCGACTTGTCGACAGGGGGATCCACTGAAGCTTTCTTT. Translating gives CADLSTGGSTEAFF.

The gene calls are TRBV3-1 and TRBJ1-2, with D perhaps matching TRBD1 (5 bases). The CDR3 is 14 amino acids. Germline V lookup: CDR1 LGHDT, CDR2 YNNKEL (reference sequence). Trimming pared 4 bases from V and 1 base from J, leaving 10 bases between. Here the CDR3 reads CASSRDSLNYGYTF. CDR3 sequence (DNA): TGTGCCAGCAGCCGGGACTCTCTTAACTATGGCTACACCTTC.

On this clonotype itself: A junction boundary mismatches the germline segment, possibly from a read error. The rearrangement links TRBV28 to TRBJ1-4; D call uncertain. CDR3 length: 12 amino acids. The germline V gene has CDR1 MDHEN and CDR2 SYDVKM. Written as DNA, the CDR3 is TGTGCCGGCAGTGCCGGCAGTGAAAAACTGTTTTTT. Translated, it gives CAGSAGSEKLFF.

This clonotype was counted between two and nine times. The genes are TRBV20-1 and TRBJ2-7; D gene uncertain. Trimming left V 2 bases short and J 1 base short, with 15 bases between. Germline assignment: CDR1 DFQATT and CDR2 SNEGSKA (reference sequence). This CDR3 is 15 amino acids long. CDR3 region: CSARSSWSPSYEQYF. The CDR3 nucleotides read TGCAGTGCTAGATCCTCATGGTCGCCTTCCTACGAGCAGTACTTC.

This clonotype was observed many times. CDR3 sequence reads: CASSLGAANYGYTF. CDR3 coding DNA: TGTGCCAGCAGCTTGGGAGCAGCTAACTATGGCTACACCTTC. The chain employs TRBV7-9 and TRBJ1-2; D ambiguous. The CDR3 totals 14 residues. V gave up 3 bases and J gave up 0 bases, with 8 bases separating them. Per the germline V gene, CDR1 is SEHNR and CDR2 is FQNEAQ (reference sequence).

The chain is built from TRBV14 and TRBJ2-1; D perhaps matches TRBD1 (5 bases). V lost 4 bases and J 5 bases, leaving 21 bases between the germline ends. CDR3 length equals 17 residues. Germline CDR1 reads SGHDN; CDR2 reads FVKESK. The CDR3 nucleotides read TGTGCCAGCAGCCCCTTTGGGGCCGACCGGCGGAACAATGAGCAGTTCTTC. This sequence encodes CASSPFGADRRNNEQFF.

In this sample, this clonotype turned up once. Compared with germline, one end of the junction differs, possibly owing to a read error. The chain links TRBV12-3 or TRBV12-4 to TRBJ2-2, with TRBD2 as a possible D gene (5 bases). This CDR3 region has 13 residues. The chain's CDR3 is CASSLVSTGKLFF. The CDR3 DNA reads as TGTGCCAGCAGTTTAGTTAGCACCGGGAAGCTGTTTTTT.

This clonotype came up many times. The genes are TRBV7-2 and TRBJ2-1, with D perhaps TRBD1 (6 bases). V dropped 0 bases and J dropped 13 bases, with 16 bases sitting between them. The V gene's germline CDR1 is SGHTA and CDR2 FQGNSA. The CDR3 covers 14 residues. CDR3 residues: CASSLALGLGGQFF. Here the CDR3 DNA reads TGTGCCAGCAGCTTAGCGCTAGGGTTAGGGGGTCAGTTCTTC.

This clonotype came up a few times. The rearrangement links TRBV4-1 to TRBJ1-4, with a weak D call TRBD1 (5 bases). The V and J ends lost 4 bases and 7 bases respectively, with 13 bases between them. The CDR3 has 14 amino acids. Germline V gene lookup returns CDR1 MGHRA and CDR2 YSYEKL. In nucleotides, the CDR3 is TGCGCCAGCAGCCGATGGGGGGACGGTGAAAAACTGTTTTTT. Encoded protein: CASSRWGDGEKLFF.

This clonotype was counted many times. The V gene is TRBV7-3, the J gene TRBJ2-5; D is unresolved. There are 13 residues in the CDR3. Germline CDR1 and CDR2: SGHTA and FQGTGA. V shed 4 bases and J shed 0 bases, with 6 bases lying between them. DNA of the CDR3: TGTGCCAGCAGCTCCCACGACCAAGAGACCCAGTACTTC. Translation gives CASSSHDQETQYF.